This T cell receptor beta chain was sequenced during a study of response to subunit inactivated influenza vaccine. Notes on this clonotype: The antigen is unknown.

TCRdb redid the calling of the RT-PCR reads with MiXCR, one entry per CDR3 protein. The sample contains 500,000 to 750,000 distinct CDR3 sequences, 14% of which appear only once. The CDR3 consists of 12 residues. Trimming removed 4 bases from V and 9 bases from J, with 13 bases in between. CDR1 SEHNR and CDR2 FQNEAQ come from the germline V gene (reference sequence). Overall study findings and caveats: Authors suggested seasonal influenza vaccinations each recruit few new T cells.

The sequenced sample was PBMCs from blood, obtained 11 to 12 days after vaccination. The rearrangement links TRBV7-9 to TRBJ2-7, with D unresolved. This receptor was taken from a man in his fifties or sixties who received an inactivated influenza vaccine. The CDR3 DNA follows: TGTGCCAGCAGCTCGGACGGCGCTGTGCAGTACTTC. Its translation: CASSSDGAVQYF. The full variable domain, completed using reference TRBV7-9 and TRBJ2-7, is DTGVSQNPRHKITKRGQNVTFRCDPISEHNRLYWYRQTLGQGPEFLTYFQNEAQLEKSRLLSDRFSAERPKGSFSTLEIQRTEQGDSAMYLCASSSDGAVQYFGPGTRLTVT.